This is a list of T cell receptor beta chains from one sample in a study of cytomegalovirus exposure and HLA in healthy donors. Assay used: immunoSEQ multiplex PCR; TCRdb lists only in-frame clones, some missing. The sample holds roughly 62,000 clones. Material: PBMCs. These receptors came from a male donor in good health and CMV-seronegative. The CDR3 runs from the conserved cysteine through the conserved F or W. The D gene is left open where the match is weak.

V gene	D gene	J gene	CDR3 DNA	CDR3 protein
TRBV7-2	TRBD2	TRBJ2-7	TGTGCCAGCAGCGTATCCCTAGGGAGCGGGAGCATCCACGAGCAGTACTTC	CASSVSLGSGSIHEQYF
TRBV11-2	TRBD1	TRBJ2-1	TGTGCCAGCAGCACATCCCACCAGACAGGGGAGCAGTTCTTC	CASSTSHQTGEQFF
TRBV14	TRBD1	TRBJ1-1	TGTGCCAGCAGGGCACAGGGGGTCACTGAAGCTTTCTTT	CASRAQGVTEAFF
TRBV27	TRBD2	TRBJ2-7	TGTGCCAGCAGAGCTAGCGGGGGGCCCTACGAGCAGTACTTC	CASRASGGPYEQYF
TRBV7-8	TRBD1	TRBJ1-2	TGTGCCAGCAGCTTAGAACAGGGGATTAACGGCTACACCTTC	CASSLEQGINGYTF
TRBV5-3	TRBD1	TRBJ2-1	TGTGCCAGAAGCTTTGCTCCTCTTACCGGGACAGGGGGCAATGAGCAGTTCTTC	CARSFAPLTGTGGNEQFF
TRBV30	.	TRBJ2-5	TGTGCCTGGAGTGTATCGCGGGGCTTTGCAGAGACCCAGTACTTC	CAWSVSRGFAETQYF
TRBV4-3	TRBD2	TRBJ2-7	TGCGCCAGCAGCCAAGATCCAACCGCGGGAGGCCTCGACTACGAGCAGTACTTC	CASSQDPTAGGLDYEQYF
TRBV6-1	.	TRBJ1-1	TGTGCCAGCAGGCGTGACATAAACGCTAACACTGAAGCTTTCTTT	CASRRDINANTEAFF
TRBV7-2	.	TRBJ2-3	TGTGCCAGCAGCTTATACACAGATACGCAGTATTTT	CASSLYTDTQYF
TRBV13	.	TRBJ1-6	TGTGCCAGCAGCTTGAGGGCTTCCTATTCACCCCTCCACTTT	CASSLRASYSPLHF
TRBV7-9	.	TRBJ2-5	TGTGCCAGCAGCTTAGGGGGGCTGGGCGTGGGGACCCAGTACTTC	CASSLGGLGVGTQYF
TRBV7-2	TRBD1	TRBJ2-7	TGTGCCAGCAGACAGGGGACAACCCTAGGCGAGCAGTACTTC	CASRQGTTLGEQYF
TRBV2	TRBD1	TRBJ2-7	TGTGCCAGCATCCGGGACAGGGGCAACGAGCAGTACTTC	CASIRDRGNEQYF
TRBV5-4	.	TRBJ2-7	TGTGCCAGCAGCCAAGATAGTAGAGGGGGTTTAGGCGAGCAGTACTTC	CASSQDSRGGLGEQYF
TRBV15	.	TRBJ2-7	TGTGCCACCCGGTTACACGGGAGCGCCTACGAGCAGTACTTC	CATRLHGSAYEQYF
TRBV5-6	TRBD1	TRBJ1-6	TGTGCCAGCAGGACAGGGGGTCCCGCCTATAATTCACCCCTCCACTTT	CASRTGGPAYNSPLHF
TRBV7-2	.	TRBJ2-7	TGTGCCAGCAGCTTGGCCTTGGCCAGCGCCTACGAGCAGTACTTC	CASSLALASAYEQYF
TRBV30	.	TRBJ2-1	TGTGCCTGGAGTGTAGGCAGCGACAATGAGCAGTTCTTC	CAWSVGSDNEQFF
TRBV7-9	.	TRBJ2-5	TGTGCCAGCAGCTTAGGGACTATTAAAGAGACCCAGTACTTC	CASSLGTIKETQYF
TRBV9	TRBD1	TRBJ2-3	TGTGCCAGCAGCGTAGTGGGACAGGGCACAGATAAGCAGTATTTT	CASSVVGQGTDKQYF
TRBV6-1	.	TRBJ2-5	TGTGCCAGCAGTGGGGGGGGGCCCCAAGAGACCCAGTACTTC	CASSGGGPQETQYF
TRBV19	.	TRBJ2-1	TGTGCCAGTAGTTCTTCCGGGTTCCAGTTCTTC	CASSSSGFQFF
TRBV7-9	.	TRBJ1-1	TGTGCCAGCAGCCCCGTCCCCCATCACAGGGTTTCGAACGCTGAAGCTTTCTTT	CASSPVPHHRVSNAEAFF
TRBV19	TRBD2	TRBJ2-2	TGTGCCAGTAGTCCCCCTAGCGGGAGAATCACCGGGGAGCTGTTTTTT	CASSPPSGRITGELFF
TRBV29-1	TRBD1	TRBJ2-3	TGCAGCGTGAGGACAGGGGGCCCAGATAAGCAGTATTTT	CSVRTGGPDKQYF
TRBV6-5	TRBD1	TRBJ2-7	TGTGCCGCCGGACCCGGGACAGGGGGTTACGAGCAGTACTTC	CAAGPGTGGYEQYF
TRBV4-3	TRBD1	TRBJ2-3	TGCGCCAGCAGCCAAGATCGTGGGACAGGACTCACAGATACGCAGTATTTT	CASSQDRGTGLTDTQYF
TRBV5-1	.	TRBJ1-4	TGCGCCAGCAGCTTGGATAAGGGGGGGGCGGCAGAAAAACTGTTTTTT	CASSLDKGGAAEKLFF
TRBV6-1	TRBD1	TRBJ2-7	TGTGCCAGCAGTGAAGTTGGTGCGGGACAGGGCTACGAGCAGTACTTC	CASSEVGAGQGYEQYF
TRBV5-1	.	TRBJ1-1	TGCGCCAGCAGCTTAGGGACGGGGGGCACTGAAGCTTTCTTT	CASSLGTGGTEAFF
TRBV4-3	TRBD1	TRBJ2-2	TGCGCCAGCAGCCAAGATAGGACAGGGGGGAACACCGGGGAGCTGTTTTTT	CASSQDRTGGNTGELFF
TRBV28	TRBD2	TRBJ2-4	TGTGCCAGCAGTTTAGGCCTAGCGGGAGTGTCCAAAAACATTCAGTACTTC	CASSLGLAGVSKNIQYF
TRBV7-9	.	TRBJ2-5	TGTGCCAGCAGCTTGGGGGGTCGTGAGACCCAGTACTTC	CASSLGGRETQYF
TRBV30	TRBD1	TRBJ2-7	TGTGCCTGGGGGACAGACTACGAGCAGTACTTC	CAWGTDYEQYF
TRBV29-1	.	TRBJ2-2	TGCAGCGCCTGGGGACTGGCCAACACCGGGGAGCTGTTTTTT	CSAWGLANTGELFF
TRBV4-1	TRBD1	TRBJ1-5	TGCGCCAGCAGCCAAGATGCGGGGACAGGGAAGCATTTT	CASSQDAGTGKHF
TRBV5-1	.	TRBJ1-5	TGCGCCAGCAGACCGACAATAGGGGGCAATCAGCCCCAGCATTTT	CASRPTIGGNQPQHF
TRBV7-2	.	TRBJ1-2	TGTGCCAGCAGCCAAACCCCCCAGGGGGGCTACACCTTC	CASSQTPQGGYTF
TRBV4-3	TRBD1	TRBJ1-5	TGCGCCAGCGCCACAGGGGTGGACCAGCCCCAGCATTTT	CASATGVDQPQHF
TRBV7-2	.	TRBJ2-7	TGTGCCAGCAGCTCGAGGGGGAGCGCCTACGAGCAGTACTTC	CASSSRGSAYEQYF
TRBV28	TRBD1	TRBJ2-7	TGTGCCAGCACCCCCAGGGGACAGGGGACCTACGAGCAGTACTTC	CASTPRGQGTYEQYF
TRBV5-6	.	TRBJ2-5	TGTGCCAGCAGCTTAGGGGGGGCCGGCCCTCAGTACTTC	CASSLGGAGPQYF
TRBV2	TRBD1	TRBJ1-5	TGTGCCAGCAGTGAGGGACAGACTAATCAGCCCCAGCATTTT	CASSEGQTNQPQHF
TRBV29-1	.	TRBJ2-3	TGCAGCGTTGCCGGGGGTGGGGATAAGCAGTATTTT	CSVAGGGDKQYF
TRBV12-2	.	TRBJ2-2	TGTGCAAGTCGCTTAGCCCCACATATACACATGAGGGAGCTGTTTTTT	CASRLAPHIHMRELFF
TRBV18	TRBD1	TRBJ1-2	TGTGCCAGCTCAGCGACAGGGGAGGCGGGCTACACCTTC	CASSATGEAGYTF
TRBV5-1	.	TRBJ2-5	TGCGCCAGCAGCTTTACTAGAGAAGAGACCCAGTACTTC	CASSFTREETQYF
TRBV30	TRBD1	TRBJ1-4	TGTGCCTGGAGTGTACAGGGGGCCGGTGAAAAACTGTTTTTT	CAWSVQGAGEKLFF
TRBV7-8	.	TRBJ2-1	TGTGCCAGCAGCTTAGCGGCTAGCAATGAGCAGTTCTTC	CASSLAASNEQFF
TRBV5-1	.	TRBJ2-2	TGCGCCAGCAGCTTTCAGGGCTCCGGGGAGCTGTTTTTT	CASSFQGSGELFF
TRBV9	TRBD2	TRBJ2-1	TGTGCCAGCAGCGTAGGACTAGCGGGAGGAACTGGGGGGAATGAGCAGTTCTTC	CASSVGLAGGTGGNEQFF
TRBV9	.	TRBJ1-1	TGTGCCAGCACCCAGGGGCCGTACACTGAAGCTTTCTTT	CASTQGPYTEAFF
TRBV28	.	TRBJ2-7	TGTGCCAGCAGTTTCTACCAGGGGGGCTACGAGCAGTACTTC	CASSFYQGGYEQYF
TRBV7-9	TRBD1	TRBJ1-2	TGTGCCAGCGGAACAACACAGGGGAGTGACTATGGCTACACCTTC	CASGTTQGSDYGYTF
TRBV4-3	.	TRBJ2-7	TGCGCCAGCAGCCAAAGAGCAGGGCGAGGCGAGCAGTACTTC	CASSQRAGRGEQYF
TRBV6-5	.	TRBJ1-4	TGTGCCAGCAGTTACTCGAGGACGGGAAATGAAAAACTGTTTTTT	CASSYSRTGNEKLFF